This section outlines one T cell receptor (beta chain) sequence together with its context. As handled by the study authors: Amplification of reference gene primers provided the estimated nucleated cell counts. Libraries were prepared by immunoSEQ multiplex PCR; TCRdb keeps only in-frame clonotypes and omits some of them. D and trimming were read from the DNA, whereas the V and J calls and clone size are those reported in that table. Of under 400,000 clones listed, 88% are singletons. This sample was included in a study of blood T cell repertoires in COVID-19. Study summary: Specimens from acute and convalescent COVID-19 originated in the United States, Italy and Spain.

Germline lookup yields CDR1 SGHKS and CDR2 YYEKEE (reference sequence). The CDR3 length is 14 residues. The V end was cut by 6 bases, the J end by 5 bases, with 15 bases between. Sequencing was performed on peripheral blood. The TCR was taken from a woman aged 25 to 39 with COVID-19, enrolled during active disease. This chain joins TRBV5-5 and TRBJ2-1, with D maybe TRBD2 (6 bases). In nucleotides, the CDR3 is TGTGCCAGCACTCGGGGCTGGAGGGACAATGAGCAGTTCTTC. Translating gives CASTRGWRDNEQFF.